These 27 T cell receptor beta chains share one sample of origin, sequenced in a study of CD8+ T cells in alopecia areata. The sample's treatment: oral pan-JAK inhibitor, 5-10 mg twice daily. RNA extraction was followed by reverse transcription into cDNA, which acted as the sequencing template. Sequenced by immunoSEQ multiplex PCR; TCRdb stores in-frame clones only, minus some. The sample carries about 160,000 clones, 65% recorded once. The input for sequencing was CD4+ T cells sorted from blood, taken at week 4, from a patient treated with tofacitinib. The receptors come from a human donor with alopecia areata.

Ten or more counts support this clone. V gene TRBV7-8 combines with J gene TRBJ2-2; the D gene is possibly TRBD2 (6 bases). Per germline, CDR1 SGHVS and CDR2 FQNEAQ. The ends were cut back, 5 bases at V and 1 base at J, with 17 bases in the middle. This CDR3 comprises 17 residues. CDR3 DNA sequence: TGTGCCAGCAGCCCCATAAACGCGGGGCAGAACACCGGGGAGCTGTTTTTT. Encoded protein: CASSPINAGQNTGELFF.

V usage is TRBV4-1 and J usage is TRBJ1-4, with D tentatively TRBD1 (6 bases). The CDR3 covers 16 residues. Germline V gene lookup returns CDR1 MGHRA and CDR2 YSYEKL. V gave up 0 bases and J gave up 6 bases, with 14 bases separating them. Here the CDR3 reads CASSQDRGGFHEKLFF. Written as DNA, the CDR3 is TGCGCCAGCAGCCAAGATCGAGGGGGATTCCATGAAAAACTGTTTTTT.

The rearrangement links TRBV30 to TRBJ2-2; D remains ambiguous. The CDR3 loop spans 13 amino acids. V lost 0 bases to trimming and J lost 8 bases, with 10 bases between them. The germline CDR1 and CDR2 sequences are GTSNPN and SVGIG (reference sequence). Written as DNA, the CDR3 is TGTGCCTGGAGTGTCATGGGCCCGGGGGAGCTGTTTTTT. Protein product: CAWSVMGPGELFF.

The CDR3 coding sequence is TGTGCTAGTCGGCTAGAGGTGGGGACTGAAGCTTTCTTT. Encoded protein: CASRLEVGTEAFF. The V gene is TRBV12-5, the J gene TRBJ1-1, with D uncertain. This CDR3 is 13 amino acids long. V was trimmed by 8 bases and J by 5 bases, leaving 15 bases between them. From germline, CDR1 is LGHNT and CDR2 FRNRAP.

The rearrangement uses TRBV29-1 and TRBJ2-3, with 7 positions matching TRBD1. V lost 6 bases, J lost 4 bases, and 4 bases stayed unmatched. Germline values: CDR1 SQVTM, CDR2 ANQGSEA. This CDR3 contains 12 residues. CDR3 in amino acids: CSVLQGPDTQYF. The CDR3 nucleotides are TGCAGCGTATTACAGGGGCCAGATACGCAGTATTTT.

This chain connects TRBV5-1 to TRBJ2-1; 7 bases map to TRBD2. The CDR3 runs 16 residues. J was trimmed by 4 bases and V by 4 bases; bases with no gene match: 11. Germline V lookup: CDR1 SGHRS, CDR2 YFSETQ. In nucleotides, the CDR3 is TGCGCCAGCAGCCCTTACGGCCGGGGAGGGTACAATGAGCAGTTCTTC. It translates to CASSPYGRGGYNEQFF.

V and J are TRBV27 and TRBJ2-3; TRBD2 matches at 8 bases. V shed 2 bases and J 9 bases; nucleotides not matched to a gene: 4. Germline assignment: CDR1 MNHEY and CDR2 SMNVEV (reference sequence). This CDR3 contains 13 residues. The CDR3 coding sequence is TGTGCCAGCAGTTTACCGACTAGCGCGACGCAGTATTTT. Translating it yields CASSLPTSATQYF.

This rearrangement joins TRBV18 to TRBJ2-3; D uncertain. The CDR3 runs to 13 residues. The V gene lost 0 bases and the J gene lost 8 bases, with 9 bases spanning the gap. Per germline, CDR1 KGHSH and CDR2 LQKENI. The CDR3 here is CASSPPTVVTQYF. CDR3 in DNA: TGTGCCAGCTCACCACCGACGGTTGTTACGCAGTATTTT.

This chain uses TRBV7-2 with TRBJ2-1, with TRBD2 as a possible D gene (6 bases). The CDR3 has 17 amino acids. V dropped 5 bases and J dropped 8 bases, with 25 bases sitting between them. Germline V lookup: CDR1 SGHTA, CDR2 FQGNSA. CDR3 in DNA: TGTGCCAGCAGCCCGCCAGGACTATCTGCAATTCGGGATGAGCAGTTCTTC. It translates to CASSPPGLSAIRDEQFF.

The CDR3 spells CSVELAGASSAQYF. CDR3 nucleotide sequence: TGCAGCGTTGAACTAGCGGGGGCCAGTTCCGCGCAGTATTTT. This sequence joins TRBV29-1 and TRBJ2-3; TRBD2 matches 10 bases. In germline, CDR1 is SQVTM, CDR2 ANQGSEA. Germline trimming cut 2 bases from V and 10 bases from J; bases unmatched to any gene: 9. The CDR3 totals 14 residues.

This clone was found a few times. Other nucleotide sequences from this sample produce the same CDR3. The chain is built from TRBV29-1 and TRBJ2-5; D is unresolved. The CDR3 runs 10 residues. V lost 4 bases, J lost 5 bases, and 5 bases lay in between. CDR1 is SQVTM, CDR2 ANQGSEA, per germline. The CDR3 coding sequence is TGCAGCGTTGGAGGCGAGACCCAGTACTTC. Translating gives CSVGGETQYF.

To note about this clone: A junction boundary mismatches the germline segment, possibly from a read error. The chain links TRBV4-1 to TRBJ2-1; 7 positions agree with TRBD2. This CDR3 is built from 15 residues. The germline V gene has CDR1 MGHRA and CDR2 YSYEKL. CDR3 coding DNA: TGTGCCAGCAGCCAAAATAGCGGGCCGGTCGCTGAGCAGTTCTTC. Translating it yields CASSQNSGPVAEQFF.

The chain joins TRBV27 to TRBJ1-6; 7 bases map to TRBD1. The CDR3 spans 13 residues. The trim removed 5 bases at V and 5 bases at J, leaving 0 bases unmatched. Germline V lookup: CDR1 MNHEY, CDR2 SMNVEV (reference sequence). CDR3 coding DNA: TGTGCCAGCAGTGACAGGGATAATTCACCCCTCCACTTT. This codes for CASSDRDNSPLHF.

The rearrangement joins TRBV6-1 to TRBJ2-1; 8 positions agree with TRBD2. Trimming removed 3 bases from V and 3 bases from J; junction bases left unmatched: 7. The CDR3 has 16 amino acids. Germline V lookup: CDR1 MNHNS, CDR2 SASEGT. Here the CDR3 reads CASSDWLAGGYNEQFF. As DNA, the CDR3 is TGTGCCAGCAGTGACTGGCTGGCGGGGGGCTACAATGAGCAGTTCTTC.

The chain joins TRBV7-6 to TRBJ1-2; TRBD1 agrees at 10 bases. Germline lookup yields CDR1 SGHVS and CDR2 FNYEAQ. J gave up 8 bases and V 2 bases, and 8 bases lay outside the gene matches. This CDR3 has 15 amino acids. The CDR3 reads CASSLSFGTGVGYTF. CDR3 in DNA: TGTGCCAGCAGCTTATCCTTTGGGACAGGGGTGGGCTACACCTTC. The variable domain in full, completed from reference TRBV7-6 and TRBJ1-2, reads GAGVSQSPRYKVTKRGQDVALRCDPISGHVSLYWYRQALGQGPEFLTYFNYEAQQDKSGLPNDRFSAERPEGSISTLTIQRTEQRDSAMYRCASSLSFGTGVGYTFGSGTRLTVV.

This sequence joins TRBV15 and TRBJ2-1; D unresolved. The germline CDR1 and CDR2 sequences are LNHNV and YYDKDF (reference sequence). Trimming removed 1 base at V and 5 bases at J, with 9 bases between. CDR3 size: 14 residues. In nucleotides, the CDR3 is TGTGCCACCAGCAGAGTCGGTGGGGACAATGAGCAGTTCTTC. Its protein product is CATSRVGGDNEQFF.

V usage is TRBV7-9 and J usage is TRBJ2-2, with 8 nucleotides matching TRBD2. The CDR3 extends over 16 amino acids. Trimming at V came to 4 bases and at J to 7 bases, leaving 11 bases not matched to a gene. The germline V gene encodes CDR1 SEHNR and CDR2 FQNEAQ (reference sequence). The CDR3 sequence: CASSSKGLARSGELFF. CDR3 sequence (DNA): TGTGCCAGCAGCTCGAAAGGACTAGCAAGAAGCGGGGAGCTGTTTTTT. Together with reference TRBV7-9 and TRBJ2-2, the CDR3 gives the full variable domain: DTGVSQNPRHKITKRGQNVTFRCDPISEHNRLYWYRQTLGQGPEFLTYFQNEAQLEKSRLLSDRFSAERPKGSFSTLEIQRTEQGDSAMYLCASSSKGLARSGELFFGEGSRLTVL.

This clone was picked up one time. The chain combines TRBV29-1 with TRBJ1-1; maybe TRBD1 (6 bases). The CDR3 sequence is 14 residues long. V was cut by 6 bases and J by 0 bases, with 14 bases left in between. Germline V gene sequence: CDR1 SQVTM, CDR2 ANQGSEA. The CDR3 protein is CSVDDRLLNTEAFF. The CDR3 bases are TGCAGCGTAGACGACAGGTTACTGAACACTGAAGCTTTCTTT. Full variable domain (missing parts from reference TRBV29-1 and TRBJ1-1): SAVISQKPSRDICQRGTSLTIQCQVDSQVTMMFWYRQQPGQSLTLIATANQGSEATYESGFVIDKFPISRPNLTFSTLTVSNMSPEDSSIYLCSVDDRLLNTEAFFGQGTRLTVV.

Here the CDR3 DNA reads TGTGCCAGCAGAACGCGGGACAGGGTTAGGGATGAGCAGTTCTTC. Translating gives CASRTRDRVRDEQFF. The rearrangement uses TRBV5-6 and TRBJ2-1; 9 nucleotides align to TRBD1. After removal of 5 bases from V and 8 bases from J, the junction contained 11 bases not matched to a gene. Germline V CDR1 and CDR2: SGHDT, YYEEEE. This CDR3 has 15 amino acids.

The chain recombines TRBV9 with TRBJ1-1; D is undetermined. CDR1 SGDLS and CDR2 YYNGEE come from the germline V gene. V lost 0 bases to trimming and J lost 6 bases, with 12 bases between them. CDR3 length equals 14 residues. The CDR3 sequence: CASSVDPQLPEAFF. CDR3 coding DNA: TGTGCCAGCAGCGTAGACCCCCAGCTCCCTGAAGCTTTCTTT.

The J gene is TRBJ1-1, the V gene TRBV29-1; D might be TRBD1 (5 bases). Trimming removed 4 bases from V and 4 bases from J, with 16 bases in between. CDR1 is SQVTM, CDR2 ANQGSEA, per germline. This CDR3 has 14 amino acids. Here the CDR3 reads CSVVRGTQGTEAFF. The CDR3, as DNA: TGCAGCGTTGTACGCGGGACTCAAGGCACTGAAGCTTTCTTT.

The chain employs TRBV30 and TRBJ1-5, with D perhaps matching TRBD1 (6 bases). Germline assignment: CDR1 GTSNPN and CDR2 SVGIG (reference sequence). This CDR3 is 13 amino acids long. The V and J ends lost 2 bases and 5 bases respectively, with 10 bases between them. The CDR3 nucleotides read TGTGCCTGGAGTCAGGGGATTTATCAGCCCCAGCATTTT. This encodes CAWSQGIYQPQHF.

The chain is built from TRBV15 and TRBJ2-5, with D hard to call. The CDR3 sequence is 15 residues long. Germline-derived CDR1 and CDR2 are LNHNV and YYDKDF (reference sequence). V lost 6 bases and J 2 bases, leaving 16 bases between the germline ends. CDR3 sequence reads: CATRPGSGMQETQYF. The CDR3 DNA follows: TGTGCCACCAGGCCCGGTTCAGGAATGCAAGAGACCCAGTACTTC.

This clone was observed a few times. This chain uses TRBV6-6 with TRBJ1-2; D is perhaps TRBD1 (5 bases). CDR3 length equals 13 residues. Trimming shortened V by 2 bases and J by 14 bases, and 18 bases separated the two germline ends. Germline CDR1 and CDR2: MNHNY and SVGAGI (reference sequence). The CDR3 region has the DNA TGTGCCAGCAGTTACGTTCAGTGGCAGGGTCTTACCTTC. Its protein is CASSYVQWQGLTF.

V and J are TRBV9 and TRBJ2-5, with D unclear. This CDR3 is built from 13 residues. V lost 0 bases and J lost 2, with 5 bases in between. CDR1 and CDR2 from the germline V gene are SGDLS and YYNGEE. The CDR3 bases are TGTGCCAGCAGCGTAGGAGTGCAAGAGACCCAGTACTTC. It encodes CASSVGVQETQYF.

The V call is TRBV9, the J call TRBJ1-5; D unclear. The CDR3 is 14 amino acids. The V end was cut by 2 bases, the J end by 1 base, with 7 bases between. CDR1 SGDLS and CDR2 YYNGEE come from the germline V gene. Here the CDR3 reads CASSVGSSNQPQHF. The CDR3 nucleotides are TGTGCCAGCAGCGTTGGATCAAGCAATCAGCCCCAGCATTTT.

The rearrangement joins TRBV25-1 to TRBJ1-5, with no clear D. CDR3 size: 16 residues. Trimming left V 1 base short and J 1 base short, with 11 bases between. Looked up from germline, CDR1 is MGHDK and CDR2 is SYGVNS. CDR3 amino acids: CASSESPGDSNQPQHF. As DNA, the CDR3 is TGTGCCAGCAGTGAATCCCCGGGAGACAGCAATCAGCCCCAGCATTTT.